A single sample gave rise to the 19 T cell receptor beta chains below, sequenced in a study of cytomegalovirus exposure and HLA in healthy donors. Repertoires were generated with immunoSEQ multiplex PCR, while TCRdb's copy carries only in-frame clones and drops some. The data contain about 98,000 clones, 70% to 90% of them seen just once; the ten biggest clones take up under 4.5%. Specimen: PBMCs. All receptors come from a woman aged 30 to 39 in good health and CMV-seronegative.

The rearrangement uses TRBV2 and TRBJ2-5, with D maybe TRBD1 (6 bases). This CDR3 is 14 amino acids long. Trimming removed 4 bases at V and 0 bases at J, with 9 bases between. CDR1 and CDR2 from the germline V gene are SNHLY and FYNNEI. Here the CDR3 reads CASSVQGNQETQYF. The CDR3 nucleotides are TGTGCCAGCAGTGTACAGGGCAACCAAGAGACCCAGTACTTC.

The rearrangement uses TRBV7-3 and TRBJ2-3; maybe TRBD2 (6 bases). Germline CDR1 reads SGHTA; CDR2 reads FQGTGA. Trimming stripped 6 bases from V and 1 base from J, with 11 bases between. The CDR3 covers 14 residues. In DNA, the CDR3 is TGTGCCAGCAGACGGGACTGGGGCACAGATACGCAGTATTTT. This sequence encodes CASRRDWGTDTQYF.

The V and J genes are TRBV6-5 and TRBJ1-5, with D unclear. CDR1 and CDR2 (germline): MNHEY, SVGAGI. Trimming took 6 bases from V and 1 from J, leaving 4 bases between them. The CDR3 spans 12 residues. CDR3 in DNA: TGTGCCAGCAGAGCGAGCAATCAGCCCCAGCATTTT. Translating it yields CASRASNQPQHF.

V and J are TRBV7-6 and TRBJ2-6; 8 nucleotides line up with TRBD1. Germline V gene data show CDR1 as SGHVS and CDR2 as FNYEAQ. The CDR3 consists of 17 residues. J gave up 2 bases and V 2 bases, and 5 bases lay outside the gene matches. CDR3 bases: TGTGCCAGCAGCTTACGGGCAGGGGGCGCTGGGGCCAACGTCCTGACTTTC. Its translation: CASSLRAGGAGANVLTF.

The V gene is TRBV28, the J gene TRBJ2-7; D uncertain. Germline CDR1 is MDHEN and CDR2 is SYDVKM. V was trimmed by 10 bases and J by 1 base, leaving 14 bases between them. The CDR3 contains 13 residues. Written as DNA, the CDR3 is TGTGCCACCACGACACGACCATCCTACGAGCAGTACTTC. Its protein is CATTTRPSYEQYF.

The table lists this clone with a few counts. The chain is built from TRBV4-1 and TRBJ1-5; D might be TRBD1 (5 bases). Trimming shortened V by 1 base and J by 2 bases, and 12 bases separated the two germline ends. This CDR3 is 16 amino acids long. Germline values: CDR1 MGHRA, CDR2 YSYEKL. CDR3 nucleotide sequence: TGCGCCAGCAGCCAAGTGCCGACAGAGGGCAATCAGCCCCAGCATTTT. Amino acids: CASSQVPTEGNQPQHF.

The chain couples TRBV6-5 to TRBJ2-1; 7 bases are a match to TRBD1. The J segment lost 2 bases and the V segment lost 5 bases, leaving 6 bases of the junction unmatched. Germline CDR1 MNHEY, CDR2 SVGAGI. CDR3 length: 15 amino acids. The CDR3 DNA follows: TGTGCCAGCAGTCTCCGGGACAGACCCTACAATGAGCAGTTCTTC. It translates to CASSLRDRPYNEQFF.

The chain is built from TRBV7-2 and TRBJ1-5; D gene unclear. CDR1 is SGHTA and CDR2 is FQGNSA in the germline V gene. The CDR3 totals 15 residues. V lost 3 bases and J 2 bases, leaving 11 bases between the germline ends. The CDR3 DNA is TGTGCCAGCAGCTTTGTCAGAAATGGCAATCAGCCCCAGCATTTT. This translates into CASSFVRNGNQPQHF. Full variable domain (remainder filled in from reference TRBV7-2 and TRBJ1-5): GAGVSQSPSNKVTEKGKDVELRCDPISGHTALYWYRQSLGQGLEFLIYFQGNSAPDKSGLPSDRFSAERTGGSVSTLTIQRTQQEDSAVYLCASSFVRNGNQPQHFGDGTRLSIL.

Ten or more counts support this clone. The V call is TRBV11-2, the J call TRBJ1-5, with D unclear. The germline gives CDR1 SGHAT, CDR2 FQNNGV. The CDR3 covers 13 residues. Between the trimmed V and J ends, which lost 4 bases and 3 bases, there was a span of 7 bases. The CDR3 region has the DNA TGTGCCAGCAGCTCTGGACTCAATCAGCCCCAGCATTTT. Its translation is CASSSGLNQPQHF.

This chain joins TRBV4-2 and TRBJ2-1; 7 bases line up with TRBD2. The V segment lost 3 bases and the J segment 4 bases; nucleotides outside the gene matches: 6. The CDR3 contains 15 residues. Germline CDR1 and CDR2: LGHNA and YNFKEQ. The CDR3 sequence: CASSQRLAVYNEQFF. The CDR3 DNA reads TGTGCCAGCAGCCAGCGCCTAGCGGTGTACAATGAGCAGTTCTTC.

The genes are TRBV6-1 and TRBJ2-2; weak D call: TRBD2 (5 bases). The CDR3 runs 15 residues. From germline, CDR1 is MNHNS and CDR2 SASEGT. With 8 bases removed from V and 0 bases from J, the gap between germline ends came to 13 bases. CDR3 in DNA: TGTGCCAGCCTGAACGGAGCGGCGAACACCGGGGAGCTGTTTTTT. The encoded protein is CASLNGAANTGELFF.

V and J are TRBV5-1 and TRBJ2-3; D call uncertain. Trimming stripped 0 bases from V and 5 bases from J, with 7 bases between. This CDR3 is built from 13 residues. Germline V gene data show CDR1 as SGHRS and CDR2 as YFSETQ. The CDR3, as DNA: TGCGCCAGCAGCTTGGCGGTTGAAGATACGCAGTATTTT. Translating it yields CASSLAVEDTQYF.

The genes are TRBV4-2 and TRBJ2-5, with 8 bases aligning to TRBD2. This CDR3 comprises 16 residues. Looked up from germline, CDR1 is LGHNA and CDR2 is YNFKEQ. J was trimmed by 2 bases and V by 4 bases; bases with no gene match: 9. CDR3 sequence reads: CASSPRGGTRQETQYF. The CDR3 coding sequence is TGTGCCAGCAGCCCAAGGGGGGGGACTAGACAAGAGACCCAGTACTTC.

The rearrangement joins TRBV5-1 to TRBJ2-2; possibly TRBD1 for D (6 bases). The CDR3 is 16 residues long. CDR1 is SGHRS, CDR2 YFSETQ, per germline. V lost 4 bases, J lost 4 bases, and 17 bases lay in between. The CDR3 nucleotides are TGCGCCAGCAGCCTCTTAACAGGGCCGGGCACCGGGGAGCTGTTTTTT. Protein: CASSLLTGPGTGELFF.

The CDR3 sequence: CASSLDRAEQFF. CDR3 coding DNA: TGTGCCAGCAGCTTAGACAGGGCGGAGCAGTTCTTC. The genes are TRBV11-2 and TRBJ2-1; weak D call: TRBD1 (5 bases). The CDR3 is 12 residues long. Trimming cost V 0 bases and J 10 bases, with 7 bases left between them. Germline CDR1 is SGHAT and CDR2 is FQNNGV.

This sequence joins TRBV18 and TRBJ2-1, with 11 nucleotides matching TRBD2. The CDR3 has 20 amino acids. Germline-derived CDR1 and CDR2 are KGHSH and LQKENI. Losses at the gene ends were 2 bases for V and 10 bases for J; bases not matched to a gene: 22. CDR3 nucleotides: TGTGCCAGCTCACCAAAAACCCGGCTTAGACTAGCGGGGCCTCAATGGGAGCAGTTCTTC. Protein sequence: CASSPKTRLRLAGPQWEQFF.

The V call is TRBV5-4, the J call TRBJ2-5, with D possibly TRBD2 on 7 matching bases. CDR1 is SGHNT, CDR2 YYREEE, per germline (reference sequence). V was cut by 0 bases and J by 5 bases, with 14 bases left in between. CDR3 length equals 15 residues. CDR3 sequence reads: CASSLAGGGAETQYF. CDR3 DNA: TGTGCCAGCAGCTTGGCTGGGGGGGGCGCGGAGACCCAGTACTTC.

This clone appeared a single time. V gene TRBV14 combines with J gene TRBJ2-2; no definite D call. Trimming left V 0 bases short and J 5 bases short, with 7 bases between. CDR3 length: 14 amino acids. CDR1 is SGHDN and CDR2 is FVKESK in the germline V gene. The CDR3 DNA is TGTGCCAGCAGCCAAGAACTGTGGACCGGGGAGCTGTTTTTT. Amino acids: CASSQELWTGELFF.

This chain links TRBV6-5 with TRBJ1-1; weak D call: TRBD1 (5 bases). Trimming pared 4 bases from V and 5 bases from J, leaving 11 bases between. CDR1 and CDR2 (germline): MNHEY, SVGAGI. The CDR3 has 13 residues. The CDR3, as DNA: TGTGCCAGCAGTTGGGGCAGGGAAACTGAAGCTTTCTTT. Its translation: CASSWGRETEAFF.